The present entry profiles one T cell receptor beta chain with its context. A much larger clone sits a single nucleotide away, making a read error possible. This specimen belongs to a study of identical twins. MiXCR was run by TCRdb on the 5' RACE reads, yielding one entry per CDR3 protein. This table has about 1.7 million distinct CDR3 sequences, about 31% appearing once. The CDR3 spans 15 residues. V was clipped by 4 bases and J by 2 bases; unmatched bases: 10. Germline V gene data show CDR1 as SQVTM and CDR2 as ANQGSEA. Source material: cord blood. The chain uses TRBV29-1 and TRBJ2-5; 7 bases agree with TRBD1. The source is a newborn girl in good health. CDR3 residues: CSVGPRQGKQETQYF. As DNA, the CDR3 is TGCAGCGTTGGCCCCCGACAGGGAAAACAAGAGACCCAGTACTTC.